This TCR beta chain was profiled in a study of regulatory T cells in long-lasting Graves disease (dated by TCRdb to about 2021). Broadly, across the study: In the newly diagnosed Graves' disease group, patients had been taking antithyroid drugs for less than 3 months. A total of some 33 samples were covered by TCR sequencing, comprising approximately 13 persistent and around 20 newly diagnosed Graves' disease patients. The study was registered as a clinical trial and conducted in China. Persistent Graves' disease patients were compared with newly diagnosed Graves' disease patients by peripheral blood TCR sequencing and RNA sequencing.

This clonotype came up many times. There is no known antigen for this receptor. One base away there is no much larger clone; base qualities are not given. CDR1 and CDR2 are read off the germline V gene (reference sequence) as SGHKS and YYEKEE. Inclusive of the bounding cysteine and phenylalanine, the CDR3 is 15 residues long. The entry retains the CDR3 DNA only, 45 bases that are in frame from base 1. V loses 0 bases of germline sequence and J loses 4 bases, and the interval between the two ends is 14 bases. The label giving this sample's time point can be read as: newly diagnosed GD, antithyroid drugs for less than 3 months. RNA was extracted from PBMCs in TRIzol for both TCR sequencing and RNA sequencing. The diagnosis of Graves' disease followed American Thyroid Association guidelines. Recruitment of patients was carried out at an endocrinology department in Xi'an, China. Each patient gave approximately 8.8 milliliters of peripheral blood, collected in an EDTA anticoagulant tube. Ficoll Paque Plus density gradient separation was used to isolate PBMCs, and no further T cell sorting was performed. RNA quality was checked with an Agilent 2100 Bioanalyzer and agarose gel, and concentration with a NanoDrop 2000.

The library was prepared using multiplex PCR. The listed sequencing device is Illumina HiSeq 4000. To build TCR beta libraries, CDR3 regions were amplified by Arm-PCR using iRepertoire HTBI primers. Before sequencing, the PCR products went through gel purification. The study's processing was this. Gene usage analysis of CDR3 amino acid clonotypes used the 62 TRBV and 12 to 15 TRBJ segments found across samples. COPE and FqMerger were used to merge filtered high-quality paired reads into contigs. Contigs were aligned with BLAST to IMGT TRBV, TRBD and TRBJ reference genes, and CDR3 was defined per IMGT. Clonotypes above 0.1% frequency were classified as highly expanded clones. Repertoire diversity was measured by Shannon entropy, and V-J evenness by the Gini coefficient. A clonotype was considered public if more than one individual shared it. The public reads were reprocessed in TCRdb via fastp at Q25 and MiXCR, keeping in-frame beta chains. Rows are unified per CDR3 protein, each entry keeping the most common DNA and genes. The V and J calls follow TCRdb's processing rather than the paper's. The sample data list about 540,000 distinct CDR3 sequences, and 13% of these were observed just once. The ten largest make up about 9.1% of the sample.

What the study reported, not specific to this receptor: A larger number of public clonotypes was shared among persistent patients (fewer than 3,000) than among newly diagnosed patients (approximately 1,000). Persistent disease showed preferential use of TRBV28, TRBJ1-2 and TRBJ2-5, whereas newly diagnosed disease favored TRBV20-1 and TRBJ2-1. Only the TCR beta chain was sequenced and analyzed. Peripheral blood alone was examined, since thyroid tissue, which constituted the primary lesion, could not be accessed. Persistent Graves' disease patients showed lower TCR Shannon entropy and fewer highly expanded clones than newly diagnosed patients, suggesting clonal expansion. The authors acknowledged the small sample size as a limitation that may reduce accuracy.

This same sample was also taken into another study, of T cells in Graves' hyperthyroidism and ophthalmopathy. Looking at the second paper: A patient counted as having stable Graves' hyperthyroidism if no progression to ophthalmopathy occurred over 18 months of follow-up. Hyperthyroidism patients were newly diagnosed, had a disease duration of under 2 months, and were aged 18 to 65 years. Any patient with an uncontrolled infection, another autoimmune disease, pregnancy or lactation was excluded. Diagnoses were established on the basis of clinical symptoms, serum thyroxine and TRAb, thyroid ultrasound, and orbital computed tomography. The first round of RT-PCR for the TCR CDR3 was performed with the HTBI primer set and the Qiagen OneStep RT-PCR kit. Blood samples also contained most of the expanded thyroid clonotypes (frequency above 0.001), which suggests that blood repertoires may reflect thyroid immune responses. Ophthalmopathy was separated from stable hyperthyroidism by a 13 V-J signature model, with just over 85% sensitivity and 81% to 83% specificity obtained in cross-validation and 80%/75% obtained in testing. In validation, the model predicted progression to ophthalmopathy a median of about 6.8 months before onset, with about 64% sensitivity and just under 75% specificity. To identify TCR V-J signatures that set the groups apart, the researchers used a discovery cohort of more than 95 patients, made up of roughly 45 with Graves' ophthalmopathy and 57 with stable Graves' hyperthyroidism. An independent validation cohort of under 20 hyperthyroidism patients and 17 patients who later progressed to ophthalmopathy tested prospective prediction of ophthalmopathy. The 100 discovery patients were divided at random into training and test sets in a 7:3 ratio. The study also compared thyroid tissue and blood T-cell repertoires from five or six Graves' hyperthyroidism patients. After sampling, hyperthyroidism patients received methimazole starting at 30 mg daily, and ophthalmopathy patients received high-dose intravenous methylprednisolone. Libraries were constructed in a second round of multiplex PCR, after which size selection and purification were carried out. Libraries were sequenced paired-end with 100 bp reads on an Illumina HiSeq2000. SOAPnuke was used to process the raw data, throwing out any read that contained adapters or uncalled bases, had a mean Phred below 15, or lacked an exact constant-primer or identifier match. COPE v1.2.5 was used to merge the high-quality paired reads, and each unique nucleotide sequence was defined as a clonotype. MiTCR v1.1 was used to align clonotypes to the IMGT TRBV, TRBD and TRBJ reference segments. Analysis was restricted to V-J combinations with a frequency above 0.0001, which covered over 98% of repertoires. A TCS score was defined as the ratio of F50 (clonal expansion) to E x V (chaos), with BLOSUM62-based TCRdist applied between CDR3 peptides within each V-J. Welch's t-statistics and random forest reduced 500 to 650 V-J features to 13, which were used in a naive Bayes classifier (R e1071). Sample size was not statistically predetermined, and investigators were not blinded to group allocation. According to the paper, TCR Vbeta CDR3 sequencing was carried out on 135 peripheral blood samples, which came from 40 to 45 ophthalmopathy, under 80 hyperthyroidism and approximately 17 progressor patients.

This sequence uses TRBV5-5 and TRBJ2-7; there is no confident call for the D gene. The receptor comes from a young man with Graves disease. Donor details come from another sample of the same person, matched by shared clones. This specimen consisted of peripheral blood mononuclear cells (PBMCs), obtained at new diagnosis, from a patient treated with antithyroid drugs. The CDR3 amino acid sequence is: CASSLEVGLLYEQYF. The DNA sequence reads TGTGCCAGCAGCTTGGAGGTTGGCCTCCTATACGAGCAGTACTTC.